The text below deals with one T cell receptor (beta chain). V lost 3 bases and J 7 bases, leaving 15 bases between the germline ends. The CDR3 contains 15 residues. Germline V CDR1 and CDR2: PRHDT, FYEKMQ (reference sequence). These data belong to a study of blood T cell repertoires in COVID-19. Clones were sequenced by immunoSEQ multiplex PCR, and TCRdb holds only the in-frame ones, with some missing. The table records 200,000 to 250,000 clones, 65% to 85% of them present only once. The sequence came from a woman of 80 years or more with acute or convalescent COVID-19. The gene calls are TRBV13 and TRBJ2-2; weak D call: TRBD2 (5 bases). The sequenced sample consisted of peripheral blood. The CDR3 sequence: CASSFKSGSGGELFF. The CDR3 DNA reads as TGTGCCAGCAGCTTCAAATCGGGGTCGGGCGGGGAGCTGTTTTTT.